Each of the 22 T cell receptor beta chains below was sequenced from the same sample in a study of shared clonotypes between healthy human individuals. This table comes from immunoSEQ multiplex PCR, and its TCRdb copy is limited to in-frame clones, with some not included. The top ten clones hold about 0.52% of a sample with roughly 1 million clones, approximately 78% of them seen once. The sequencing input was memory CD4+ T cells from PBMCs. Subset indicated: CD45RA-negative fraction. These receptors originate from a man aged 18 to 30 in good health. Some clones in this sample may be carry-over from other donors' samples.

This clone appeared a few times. The CDR3 DNA reads as TGTGCCTGGGAAGTCAGCTCTGGAAACACCATATATTTT. This codes for CAWEVSSGNTIYF. This sequence joins TRBV30 and TRBJ1-3; no clear D gene. Germline values: CDR1 GTSNPN, CDR2 SVGIG (reference sequence). The V end was cut by 5 bases, the J end by 0 bases, with 8 bases between. This CDR3 contains 13 residues.

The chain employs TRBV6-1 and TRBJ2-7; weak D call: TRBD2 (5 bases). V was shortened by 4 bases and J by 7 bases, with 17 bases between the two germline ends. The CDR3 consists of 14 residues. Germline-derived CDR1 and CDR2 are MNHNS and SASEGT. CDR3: CASSAPRAWAEQYF. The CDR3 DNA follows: TGTGCCAGCAGTGCCCCGAGGGCTTGGGCGGAGCAGTACTTC.

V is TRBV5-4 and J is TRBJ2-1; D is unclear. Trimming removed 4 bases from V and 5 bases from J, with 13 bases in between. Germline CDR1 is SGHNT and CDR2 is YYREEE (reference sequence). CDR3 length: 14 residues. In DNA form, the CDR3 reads TGTGCCAGCAGCCTGGTAGGTAGACACAATGAGCAGTTCTTC. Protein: CASSLVGRHNEQFF. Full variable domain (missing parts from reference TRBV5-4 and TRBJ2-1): ETGVTQSPTHLIKTRGQQVTLRCSSQSGHNTVSWYQQALGQGPQFIFQYYREEENGRGNFPPRFSGLQFPNYSSELNVNALELDDSALYLCASSLVGRHNEQFFGPGTRLTVL.

CDR3 nucleotides: TGTGCCACCAGCAGAGAACGTGCAGGACTAGCGGGAGACGAGCAGTACTTC. Amino acids: CATSRERAGLAGDEQYF. The chain couples TRBV15 to TRBJ2-7; the match to TRBD2 covers 13 bases. This CDR3 has 17 residues. CDR1 and CDR2 (germline): LNHNV, YYDKDF (reference sequence). J lost 5 bases, V lost 0 bases, and 7 bases had no gene match.

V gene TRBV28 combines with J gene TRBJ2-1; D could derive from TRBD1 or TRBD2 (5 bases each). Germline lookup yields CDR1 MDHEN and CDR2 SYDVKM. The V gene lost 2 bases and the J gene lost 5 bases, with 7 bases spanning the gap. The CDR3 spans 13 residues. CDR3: CASSLGTHNEQFF. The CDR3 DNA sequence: TGTGCCAGCAGTTTAGGGACGCACAATGAGCAGTTCTTC. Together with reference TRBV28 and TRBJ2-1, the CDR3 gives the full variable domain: DVKVTQSSRYLVKRTGEKVFLECVQDMDHENMFWYRQDPGLGLRLIYFSYDVKMKEKGDIPEGYSVSREKKERFSLILESASTNQTSMYLCASSLGTHNEQFFGPGTRLTVL.

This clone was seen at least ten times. Written as DNA, the CDR3 is TGTGCCAGTAGTATGGGGACAGGGGGGAACGAGCAGTACTTC. Protein: CASSMGTGGNEQYF. V gene TRBV19 combines with J gene TRBJ2-7, with 11 bases lining up with TRBD1. Germline V gene data show CDR1 as LNHDA and CDR2 as SQIVND (reference sequence). V trimming: 3 bases; J trimming: 5 bases; junction bases outside the gene matches: 3. The CDR3 is 14 amino acids.

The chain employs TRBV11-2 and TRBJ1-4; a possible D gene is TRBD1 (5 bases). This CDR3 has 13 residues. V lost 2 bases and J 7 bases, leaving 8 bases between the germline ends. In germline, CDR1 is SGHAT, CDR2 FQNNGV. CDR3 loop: CASSLPGGEKLFF. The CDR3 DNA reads TGTGCCAGCAGCTTACCCGGGGGTGAAAAACTGTTTTTT.

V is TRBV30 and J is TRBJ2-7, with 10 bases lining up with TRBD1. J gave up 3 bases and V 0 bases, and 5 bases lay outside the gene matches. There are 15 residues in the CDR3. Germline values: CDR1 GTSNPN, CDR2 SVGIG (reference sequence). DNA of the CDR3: TGTGCCTGGAGTGTACGGGACAGGGGTTTCTACGAGCAGTACTTC. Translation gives CAWSVRDRGFYEQYF.

This CDR3 reads CASSRGDSGNTIYF. The DNA of the CDR3 is TGCGCCAGCAGCAGGGGCGACTCTGGAAACACCATATATTTT. V usage is TRBV5-1 and J usage is TRBJ1-3; tentatively, D is TRBD1 (5 bases). This CDR3 contains 14 residues. Trimming shortened V by 4 bases and J by 0 bases, and 8 bases separated the two germline ends. Looked up from germline, CDR1 is SGHRS and CDR2 is YFSETQ.

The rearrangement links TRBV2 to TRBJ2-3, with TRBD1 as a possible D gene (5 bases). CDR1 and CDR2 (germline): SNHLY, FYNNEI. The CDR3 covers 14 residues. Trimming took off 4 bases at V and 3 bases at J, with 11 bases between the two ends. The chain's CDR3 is CASSARQRTDTQYF. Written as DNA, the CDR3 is TGTGCCAGCAGTGCGCGACAGCGAACAGATACGCAGTATTTT.

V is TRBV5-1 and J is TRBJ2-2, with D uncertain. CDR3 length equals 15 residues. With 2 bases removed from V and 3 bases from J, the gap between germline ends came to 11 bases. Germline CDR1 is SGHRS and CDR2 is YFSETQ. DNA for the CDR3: TGCGCCAGCAGCTTATACCCAGGAGACACCGGGGAGCTGTTTTTT. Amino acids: CASSLYPGDTGELFF.

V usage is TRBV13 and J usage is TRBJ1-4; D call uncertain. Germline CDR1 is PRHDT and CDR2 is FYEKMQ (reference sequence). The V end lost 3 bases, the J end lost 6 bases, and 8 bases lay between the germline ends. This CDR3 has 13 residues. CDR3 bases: TGTGCCAGCAGCTTCGGACGGGATGAAAAACTGTTTTTT. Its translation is CASSFGRDEKLFF.

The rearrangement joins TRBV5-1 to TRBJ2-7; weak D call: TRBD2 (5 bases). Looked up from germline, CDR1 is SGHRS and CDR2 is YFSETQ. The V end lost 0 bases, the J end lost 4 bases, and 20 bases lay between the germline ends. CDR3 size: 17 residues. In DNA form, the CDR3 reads TGCGCCAGCAGCTTGGCGGTAGCGCGCAGCTATGATTACGAGCAGTACTTC. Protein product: CASSLAVARSYDYEQYF.

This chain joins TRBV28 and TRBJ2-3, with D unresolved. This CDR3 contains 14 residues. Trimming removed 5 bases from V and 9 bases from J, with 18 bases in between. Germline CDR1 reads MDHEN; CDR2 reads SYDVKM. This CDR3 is CASSTPTRPGTQYF. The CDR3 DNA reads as TGTGCCAGCAGTACCCCGACTCGCCCCGGGACGCAGTATTTT.

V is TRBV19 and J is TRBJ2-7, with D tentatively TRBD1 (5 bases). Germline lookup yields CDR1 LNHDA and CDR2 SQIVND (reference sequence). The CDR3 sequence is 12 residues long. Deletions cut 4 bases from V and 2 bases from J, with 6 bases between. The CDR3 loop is CASSTDTYEQYF. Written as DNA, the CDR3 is TGTGCCAGTAGTACGGACACCTACGAGCAGTACTTC. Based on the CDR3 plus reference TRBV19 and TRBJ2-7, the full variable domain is DGGITQSPKYLFRKEGQNVTLSCEQNLNHDAMYWYRQDPGQGLRLIYYSQIVNDFQKGDIAEGYSVSREKKESFPLTVTSAQKNPTAFYLCASSTDTYEQYFGPGTRLTVT.

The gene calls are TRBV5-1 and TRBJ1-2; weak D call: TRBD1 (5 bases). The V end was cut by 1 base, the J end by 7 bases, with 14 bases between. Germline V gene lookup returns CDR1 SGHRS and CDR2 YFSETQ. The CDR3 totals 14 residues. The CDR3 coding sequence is TGCGCCAGCAGCTTGTTAGGGACCGATAGTGGCTACACCTTC. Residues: CASSLLGTDSGYTF.

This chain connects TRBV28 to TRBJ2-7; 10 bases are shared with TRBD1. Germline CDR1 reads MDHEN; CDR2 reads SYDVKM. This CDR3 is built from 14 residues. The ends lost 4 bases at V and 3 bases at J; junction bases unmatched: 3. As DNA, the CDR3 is TGTGCCAGCAGTTCGACAGGGGGCCTCTACGAGCAGTACTTC. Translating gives CASSSTGGLYEQYF.

As DNA, the CDR3 is TGTGCCAGCAGCCCTACGGGGGTCGGGGAGCTGTTTTTT. Protein: CASSPTGVGELFF. The chain couples TRBV28 to TRBJ2-2; D perhaps matches TRBD2 (6 bases). Per germline, CDR1 MDHEN and CDR2 SYDVKM. Trimming stripped 6 bases from V and 7 bases from J, with 12 bases between. The CDR3 covers 13 residues. The full variable domain, rest sourced from reference TRBV28 and TRBJ2-2, is DVKVTQSSRYLVKRTGEKVFLECVQDMDHENMFWYRQDPGLGLRLIYFSYDVKMKEKGDIPEGYSVSREKKERFSLILESASTNQTSMYLCASSPTGVGELFFGEGSRLTVL.

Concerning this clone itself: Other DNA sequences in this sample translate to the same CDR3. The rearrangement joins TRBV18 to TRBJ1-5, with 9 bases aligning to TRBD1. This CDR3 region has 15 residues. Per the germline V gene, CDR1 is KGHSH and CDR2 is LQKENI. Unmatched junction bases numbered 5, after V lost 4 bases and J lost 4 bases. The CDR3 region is CASSLGQGFNQPQHF. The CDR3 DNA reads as TGTGCCAGCTCACTAGGACAGGGGTTTAATCAGCCCCAGCATTTT.

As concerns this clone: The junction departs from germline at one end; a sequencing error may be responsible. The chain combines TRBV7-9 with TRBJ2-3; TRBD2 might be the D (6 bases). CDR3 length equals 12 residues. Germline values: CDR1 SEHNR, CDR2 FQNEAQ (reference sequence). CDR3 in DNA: TGTGCCAGCAGCTCCCCGGGACTCCGAGAAAGTTTT. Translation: CASSSPGLRESF.

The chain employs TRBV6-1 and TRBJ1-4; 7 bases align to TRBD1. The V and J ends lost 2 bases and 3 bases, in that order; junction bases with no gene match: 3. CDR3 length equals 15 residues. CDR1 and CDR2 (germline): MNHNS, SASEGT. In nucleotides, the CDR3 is TGTGCCAGCAGTGAAAGGGGGCGTGCTAATGAAAAACTGTTTTTT. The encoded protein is CASSERGRANEKLFF.

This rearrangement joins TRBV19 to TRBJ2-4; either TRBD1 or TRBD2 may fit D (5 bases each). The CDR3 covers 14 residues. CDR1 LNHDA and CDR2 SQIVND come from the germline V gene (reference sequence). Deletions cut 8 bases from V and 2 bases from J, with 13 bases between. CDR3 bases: TGTGCCAGTCGGGACGGGACCTCCAAAAACATTCAGTACTTC. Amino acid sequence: CASRDGTSKNIQYF.